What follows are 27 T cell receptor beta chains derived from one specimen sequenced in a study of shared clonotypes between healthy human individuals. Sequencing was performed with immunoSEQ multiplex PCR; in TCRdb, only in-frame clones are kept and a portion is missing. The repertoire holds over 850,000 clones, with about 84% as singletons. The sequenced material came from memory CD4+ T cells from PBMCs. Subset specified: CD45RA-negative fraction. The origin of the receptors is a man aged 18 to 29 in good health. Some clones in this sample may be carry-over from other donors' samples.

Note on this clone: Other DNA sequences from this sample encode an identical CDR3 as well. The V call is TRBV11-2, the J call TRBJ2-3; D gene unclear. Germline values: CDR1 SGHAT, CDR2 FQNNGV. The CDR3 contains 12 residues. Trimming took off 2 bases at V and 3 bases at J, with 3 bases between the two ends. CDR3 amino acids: CASSLSTDTQYF. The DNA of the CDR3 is TGTGCCAGCAGCTTATCAACAGATACGCAGTATTTT.

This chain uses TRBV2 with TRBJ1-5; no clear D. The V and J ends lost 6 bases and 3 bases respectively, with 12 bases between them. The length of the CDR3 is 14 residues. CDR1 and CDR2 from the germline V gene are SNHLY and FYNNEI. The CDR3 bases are TGTGCCAGCAGGCGGGCGGGCCTCAATCAGCCCCAGCATTTT. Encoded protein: CASRRAGLNQPQHF.

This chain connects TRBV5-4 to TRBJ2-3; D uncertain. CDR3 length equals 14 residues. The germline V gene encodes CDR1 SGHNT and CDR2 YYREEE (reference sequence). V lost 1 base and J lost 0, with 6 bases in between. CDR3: CASSLWKSTDTQYF. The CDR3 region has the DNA TGTGCCAGCAGCTTGTGGAAGAGCACAGATACGCAGTATTTT. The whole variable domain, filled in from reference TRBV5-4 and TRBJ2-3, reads ETGVTQSPTHLIKTRGQQVTLRCSSQSGHNTVSWYQQALGQGPQFIFQYYREEENGRGNFPPRFSGLQFPNYSSELNVNALELDDSALYLCASSLWKSTDTQYFGPGTRLTVL.

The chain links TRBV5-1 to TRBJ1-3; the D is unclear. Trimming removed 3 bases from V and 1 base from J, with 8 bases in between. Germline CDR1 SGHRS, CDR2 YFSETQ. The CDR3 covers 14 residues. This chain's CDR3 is CASSSGGSGNTIYF. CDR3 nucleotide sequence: TGCGCCAGCAGCTCGGGAGGGTCTGGAAACACCATATATTTT.

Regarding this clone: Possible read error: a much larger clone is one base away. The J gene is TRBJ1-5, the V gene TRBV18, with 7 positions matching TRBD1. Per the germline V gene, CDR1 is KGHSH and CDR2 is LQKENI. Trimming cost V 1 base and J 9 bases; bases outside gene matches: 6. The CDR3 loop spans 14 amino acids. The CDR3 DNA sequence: TGTGCCAGCTCACCACAGGGGGCAGGACGGCCCCAGCATTTT. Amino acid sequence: CASSPQGAGRPQHF.

As DNA, the CDR3 is TGTGCCAGCAGCGCGGGACTAGCGGGAGTGGAGACCCAGTACTTC. Its translation is CASSAGLAGVETQYF. The chain combines TRBV14 with TRBJ2-5; 14 nucleotides align to TRBD2. The germline V gene has CDR1 SGHDN and CDR2 FVKESK. CDR3 length: 15 amino acids. V shed 5 bases, J shed 5 bases, and the junction held 4 bases outside the gene matches. Complete variable domain (other parts from reference TRBV14 and TRBJ2-5): EAGVTQFPSHSVIEKGQTVTLRCDPISGHDNLYWYRRVMGKEIKFLLHFVKESKQDESGMPNNRFLAERTGGTYSTLKVQPAELEDSGVYFCASSAGLAGVETQYFGPGTRLLVL.

The CDR3 nucleotides are TGTGCCAGCAGCCAAGACAGGGGCCCCTTGGGCTACACCTTC. It yields the protein CASSQDRGPLGYTF. This chain uses TRBV4-2 with TRBJ1-2, with D perhaps matching TRBD1 (6 bases). The ends were cut back, 0 bases at V and 8 bases at J, with 13 bases in the middle. The CDR3 is 14 residues long. Per the germline V gene, CDR1 is LGHNA and CDR2 is YNFKEQ.

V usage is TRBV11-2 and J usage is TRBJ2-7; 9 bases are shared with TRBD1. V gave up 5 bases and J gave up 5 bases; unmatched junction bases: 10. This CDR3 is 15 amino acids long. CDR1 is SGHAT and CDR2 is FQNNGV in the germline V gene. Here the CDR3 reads CASSTPRDRVHEQYF. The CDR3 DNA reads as TGTGCCAGCAGCACCCCACGGGACAGGGTCCACGAGCAGTACTTC. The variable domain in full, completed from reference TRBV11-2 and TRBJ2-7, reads EAGVAQSPRYKIIEKRQSVAFWCNPISGHATLYWYQQILGQGPKLLIQFQNNGVVDDSQLPKDRFSAERLKGVDSTLKIQPAKLEDSAVYLCASSTPRDRVHEQYFGPGTRLTVT.

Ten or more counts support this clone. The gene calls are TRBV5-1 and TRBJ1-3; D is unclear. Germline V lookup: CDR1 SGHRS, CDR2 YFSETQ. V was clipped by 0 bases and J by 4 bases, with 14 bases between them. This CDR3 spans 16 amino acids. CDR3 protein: CASSLGRRKDGNTIYF. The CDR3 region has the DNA TGCGCCAGCAGCTTGGGACGGCGCAAAGACGGAAACACCATATATTTT.

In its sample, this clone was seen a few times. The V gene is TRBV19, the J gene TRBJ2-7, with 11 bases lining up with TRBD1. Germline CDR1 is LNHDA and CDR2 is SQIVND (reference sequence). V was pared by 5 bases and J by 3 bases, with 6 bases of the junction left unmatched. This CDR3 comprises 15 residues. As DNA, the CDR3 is TGTGCCAGTAGTGTGCCGGGACAGGGGGTCTACGAGCAGTACTTC. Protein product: CASSVPGQGVYEQYF. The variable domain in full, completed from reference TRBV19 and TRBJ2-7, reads DGGITQSPKYLFRKEGQNVTLSCEQNLNHDAMYWYRQDPGQGLRLIYYSQIVNDFQKGDIAEGYSVSREKKESFPLTVTSAQKNPTAFYLCASSVPGQGVYEQYFGPGTRLTVT.

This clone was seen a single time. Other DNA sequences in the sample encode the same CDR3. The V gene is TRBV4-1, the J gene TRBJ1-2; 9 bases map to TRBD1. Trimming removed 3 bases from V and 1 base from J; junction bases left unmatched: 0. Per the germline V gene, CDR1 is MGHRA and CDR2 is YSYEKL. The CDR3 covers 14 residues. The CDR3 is CASSQDRGNYGYTF. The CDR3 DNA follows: TGCGCCAGCAGCCAGGACAGGGGTAACTATGGCTACACCTTC.

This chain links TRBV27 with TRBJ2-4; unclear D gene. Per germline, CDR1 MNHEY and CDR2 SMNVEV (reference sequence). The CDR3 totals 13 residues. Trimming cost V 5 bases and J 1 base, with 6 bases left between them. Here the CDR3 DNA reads TGTGCCAGCAGTAGCTGGGCCAAAAACATTCAGTACTTC. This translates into CASSSWAKNIQYF.

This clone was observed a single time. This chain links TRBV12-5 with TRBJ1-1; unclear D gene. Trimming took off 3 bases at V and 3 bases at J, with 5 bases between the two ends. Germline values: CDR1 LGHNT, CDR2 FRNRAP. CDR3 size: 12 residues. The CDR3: CASGFGDTEAFF. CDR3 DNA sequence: TGTGCTAGTGGTTTCGGTGACACTGAAGCTTTCTTT.

CDR3 protein: CASSFGGEFQPQHF. CDR3 DNA: TGTGCCAGCAGCTTTGGAGGGGAGTTTCAGCCCCAGCATTTT. The chain couples TRBV7-8 to TRBJ1-5; maybe TRBD1 (5 bases). CDR1 is SGHVS, CDR2 FQNEAQ, per germline. The V and J ends lost 3 bases and 6 bases respectively, with 12 bases between them. The CDR3 loop spans 14 amino acids.

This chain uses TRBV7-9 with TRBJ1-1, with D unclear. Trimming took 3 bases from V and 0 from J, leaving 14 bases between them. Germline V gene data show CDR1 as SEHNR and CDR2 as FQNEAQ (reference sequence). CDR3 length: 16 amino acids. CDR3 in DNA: TGTGCCAGCAGCTTTGGGCAGACCCCCATGAACACTGAAGCTTTCTTT. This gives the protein CASSFGQTPMNTEAFF.

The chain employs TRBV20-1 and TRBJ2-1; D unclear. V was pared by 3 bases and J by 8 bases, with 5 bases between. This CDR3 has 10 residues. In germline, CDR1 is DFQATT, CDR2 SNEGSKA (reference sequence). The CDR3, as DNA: TGCAGTGCTAGTCCCCATGAGCAGTTCTTC. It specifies CSASPHEQFF.

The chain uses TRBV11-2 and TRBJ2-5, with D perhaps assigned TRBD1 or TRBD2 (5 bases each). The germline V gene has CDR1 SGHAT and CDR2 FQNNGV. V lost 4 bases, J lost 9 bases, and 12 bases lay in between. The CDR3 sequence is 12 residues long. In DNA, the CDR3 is TGTGCCAGCAGCTGGGACGGGACGGCCCAGTACTTC. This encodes CASSWDGTAQYF.

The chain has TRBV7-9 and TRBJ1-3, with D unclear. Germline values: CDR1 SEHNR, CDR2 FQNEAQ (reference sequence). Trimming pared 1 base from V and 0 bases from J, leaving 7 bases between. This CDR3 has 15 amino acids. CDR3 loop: CASSLEGFSGNTIYF. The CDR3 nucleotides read TGTGCCAGCAGCTTAGAGGGATTCTCTGGAAACACCATATATTTT.

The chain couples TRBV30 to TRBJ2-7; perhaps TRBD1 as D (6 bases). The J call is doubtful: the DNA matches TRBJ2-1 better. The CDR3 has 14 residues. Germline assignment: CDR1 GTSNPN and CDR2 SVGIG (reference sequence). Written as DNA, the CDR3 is TGTGCCTGGAGTGTTCAGGGGATTCGGAATGAGCAGTTCTTC. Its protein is CAWSVQGIRNEQFF.

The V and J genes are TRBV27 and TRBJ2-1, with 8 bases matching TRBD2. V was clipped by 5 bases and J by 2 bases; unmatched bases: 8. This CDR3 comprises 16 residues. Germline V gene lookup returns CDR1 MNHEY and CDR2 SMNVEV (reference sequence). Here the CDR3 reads CASSPRSTSAYNEQFF. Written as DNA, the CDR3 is TGTGCCAGCAGTCCAAGATCGACTAGCGCCTACAATGAGCAGTTCTTC.

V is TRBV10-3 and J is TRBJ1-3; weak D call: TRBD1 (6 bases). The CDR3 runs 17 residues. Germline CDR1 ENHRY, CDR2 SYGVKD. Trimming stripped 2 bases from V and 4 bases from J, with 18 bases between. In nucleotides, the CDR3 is TGTGCCATCAGTGAGAGGAACAGGGCTTCAGGGGGAAACACCATATATTTT. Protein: CAISERNRASGGNTIYF.

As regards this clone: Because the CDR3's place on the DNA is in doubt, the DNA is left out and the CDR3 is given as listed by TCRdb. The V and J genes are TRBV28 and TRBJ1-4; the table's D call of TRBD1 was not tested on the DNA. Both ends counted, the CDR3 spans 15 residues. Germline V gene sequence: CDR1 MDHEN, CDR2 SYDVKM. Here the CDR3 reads CASSSSTGGNEKLFF.

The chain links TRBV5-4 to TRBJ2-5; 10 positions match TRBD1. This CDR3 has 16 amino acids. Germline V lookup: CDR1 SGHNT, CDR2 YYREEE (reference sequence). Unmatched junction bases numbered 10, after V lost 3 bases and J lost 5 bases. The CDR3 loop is CASSYQTGTGEETQYF. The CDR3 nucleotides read TGTGCCAGCAGCTACCAAACCGGGACAGGGGAGGAGACCCAGTACTTC.

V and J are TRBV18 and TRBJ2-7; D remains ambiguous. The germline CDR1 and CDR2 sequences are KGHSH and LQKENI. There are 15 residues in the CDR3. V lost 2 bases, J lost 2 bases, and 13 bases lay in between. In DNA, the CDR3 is TGTGCCAGCTCACCATGGCCAGATTCAACCTACGAGCAGTACTTC. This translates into CASSPWPDSTYEQYF.

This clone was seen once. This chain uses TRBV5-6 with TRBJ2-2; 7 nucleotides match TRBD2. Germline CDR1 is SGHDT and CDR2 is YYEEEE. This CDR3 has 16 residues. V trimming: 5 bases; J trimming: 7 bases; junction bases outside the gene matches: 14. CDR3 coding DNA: TGTGCCAGCAGGGGAGCGAGGGAGGGCCATGGCGGGGAGCTGTTTTTT. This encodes CASRGAREGHGGELFF. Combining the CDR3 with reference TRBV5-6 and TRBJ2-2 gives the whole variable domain DAGVTQSPTHLIKTRGQQVTLRCSPKSGHDTVSWYQQALGQGPQFIFQYYEEEERQRGNFPDRFSGHQFPNYSSELNVNALLLGDSALYLCASRGAREGHGGELFFGEGSRLTVL.

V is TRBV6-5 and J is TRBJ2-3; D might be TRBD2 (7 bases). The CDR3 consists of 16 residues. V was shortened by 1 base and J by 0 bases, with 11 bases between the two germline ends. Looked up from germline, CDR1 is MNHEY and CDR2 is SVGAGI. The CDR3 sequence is CASSYLGGGSTDTQYF. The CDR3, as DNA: TGTGCCAGCAGTTACTTAGGGGGAGGGAGCACAGATACGCAGTATTTT.

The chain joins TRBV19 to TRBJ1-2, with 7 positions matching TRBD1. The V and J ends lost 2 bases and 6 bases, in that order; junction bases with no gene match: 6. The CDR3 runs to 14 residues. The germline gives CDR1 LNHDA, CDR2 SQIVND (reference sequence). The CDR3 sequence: CASSISQGENGYTF. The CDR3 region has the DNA TGTGCCAGTAGTATATCGCAGGGGGAAAATGGCTACACCTTC. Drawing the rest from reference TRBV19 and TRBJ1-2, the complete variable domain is DGGITQSPKYLFRKEGQNVTLSCEQNLNHDAMYWYRQDPGQGLRLIYYSQIVNDFQKGDIAEGYSVSREKKESFPLTVTSAQKNPTAFYLCASSISQGENGYTFGSGTRLTVV.